The 20 T cell receptor beta chains below were found in one sample sequenced in a study of monozygotic twins with cystic fibrosis. Method: immunoSEQ multiplex PCR; TCRdb's copy keeps in-frame clones and lacks some. Of 18,000 or so clones detected, about 90% appear once; the ten largest clones hold around 1.4%. Input material: blood. The source of these receptors is a girl aged 2-10 years with cystic fibrosis.

The chain carries TRBV29-1 and TRBJ2-7; 12 positions match TRBD1. The CDR3 has 16 residues. After removal of 0 bases from V and 4 bases from J, the junction contained 7 bases not matched to a gene. Looked up from germline, CDR1 is SQVTM and CDR2 is ANQGSEA. The CDR3 DNA reads as TGCAGCGTTGAAGATCCGACGGGACAGGGGGCTTACGAGCAGTACTTC. As protein: CSVEDPTGQGAYEQYF.

V gene TRBV7-2 combines with J gene TRBJ1-1, with a weak D call TRBD1 (5 bases). Trimming shortened V by 4 bases and J by 5 bases, and 11 bases separated the two germline ends. Per the germline V gene, CDR1 is SGHTA and CDR2 is FQGNSA. The length of the CDR3 is 13 residues. This chain's CDR3 is CASSSQGETEAFF. CDR3 in DNA: TGTGCCAGCAGCTCCCAGGGTGAAACTGAAGCTTTCTTT.

This clone came up a few times. This chain joins TRBV4-1 and TRBJ1-4, with D perhaps matching TRBD1 (5 bases). V lost 4 bases to trimming and J lost 8 bases, with 8 bases between them. Germline V gene sequence: CDR1 MGHRA, CDR2 YSYEKL. The CDR3 sequence is 12 residues long. CDR3 coding DNA: TGCGCCAGCAGCCGGGGGAGGGAAAAACTGTTTTTT. Translated, it gives CASSRGREKLFF.

The chain uses TRBV28 and TRBJ1-1; weak D call: TRBD1 (5 bases). The germline V gene encodes CDR1 MDHEN and CDR2 SYDVKM. The V end lost 5 bases, the J end lost 3 bases, and 13 bases lay between the germline ends. CDR3 length: 14 amino acids. The CDR3 DNA follows: TGTGCCAGCAGTGCATACAGGCGACACACTGAAGCTTTCTTT. Protein product: CASSAYRRHTEAFF.

This chain connects TRBV19 to TRBJ1-4; 7 bases map to TRBD1. The CDR3 extends over 14 amino acids. Looked up from germline, CDR1 is LNHDA and CDR2 is SQIVND (reference sequence). The J segment lost 9 bases and the V segment lost 4 bases, leaving 8 bases of the junction unmatched. The CDR3 DNA reads TGTGCCAGTAGTAGGACAGGCGAGACACAAAAACTGTTTTTT. As protein: CASSRTGETQKLFF.

The chain is built from TRBV5-4 and TRBJ2-1; D perhaps matches TRBD2 (6 bases). The V and J ends lost 4 bases and 3 bases respectively, with 8 bases between them. Germline V gene data show CDR1 as SGHNT and CDR2 as YYREEE (reference sequence). The CDR3 is 13 amino acids. The CDR3 loop is CASSPTSYNEQFF. CDR3 in DNA: TGTGCCAGCAGCCCGACTAGCTACAATGAGCAGTTCTTC.

The chain couples TRBV9 to TRBJ2-3, with D unclear. The V gene's germline CDR1 is SGDLS and CDR2 YYNGEE. Trimming stripped 4 bases from V and 5 bases from J, with 8 bases between. The CDR3 is 12 residues long. The CDR3 protein is CASSLWGDTQYF. CDR3 nucleotide sequence: TGTGCCAGCAGCCTATGGGGAGATACGCAGTATTTT.

The CDR3 DNA reads TGTGCCAGCAGCTTTATGGGCCGAGGGGATGCTGAAGCTTTCTTT. Translation gives CASSFMGRGDAEAFF. V is TRBV7-6 and J is TRBJ1-1; perhaps TRBD1 as D (5 bases). Germline CDR1 reads SGHVS; CDR2 reads FNYEAQ. CDR3 size: 15 residues. Trimming removed 3 bases from V and 6 bases from J, with 17 bases in between.

The J gene is TRBJ2-3, the V gene TRBV30; a weak D match, TRBD2 (5 bases). The CDR3 has 15 amino acids. V shed 0 bases and J shed 0 bases, with 10 bases lying between them. Germline CDR1 GTSNPN, CDR2 SVGIG (reference sequence). The CDR3 DNA follows: TGTGCCTGGAGTGTTTTAGGCGGGAGCACAGATACGCAGTATTTT. This codes for CAWSVLGGSTDTQYF.

The gene calls are TRBV18 and TRBJ2-7, with unresolved D. Per the germline V gene, CDR1 is KGHSH and CDR2 is LQKENI. The V and J ends lost 4 bases and 3 bases respectively, with 7 bases between them. The CDR3 runs 12 residues. The CDR3 is CASSQHSYEQYF. For the CDR3, the DNA is TGTGCCAGCTCACAACACAGCTACGAGCAGTACTTC.

This chain links TRBV2 with TRBJ2-7; tentative D call: TRBD1 (6 bases). Germline-derived CDR1 and CDR2 are SNHLY and FYNNEI. V lost 5 bases and J lost 7, with 21 bases in between. CDR3 length: 15 amino acids. This chain's CDR3 is CASSFRQDGLGEQYF. The CDR3 nucleotides are TGTGCCAGCAGTTTCAGACAGGATGGCTTGGGGGAGCAGTACTTC.

The V call is TRBV18, the J call TRBJ1-5, with D unclear. This CDR3 comprises 16 residues. Trimming left V 2 bases short and J 0 bases short, with 11 bases between. Germline CDR1 is KGHSH and CDR2 is LQKENI. The CDR3 sequence is CASSPNGAYSNQPQHF. The CDR3, as DNA: TGTGCCAGCTCACCAAACGGAGCCTATAGCAATCAGCCCCAGCATTTT.

CDR3 amino acids: CASGLDRAETQYF. The CDR3 nucleotides read TGTGCTAGTGGTTTAGACAGGGCAGAGACCCAGTACTTC. The chain carries TRBV12-5 and TRBJ2-5; 7 nucleotides line up with TRBD1. The CDR3 has 13 amino acids. The J segment lost 4 bases and the V segment lost 3 bases, leaving 2 bases of the junction unmatched. Per germline, CDR1 LGHNT and CDR2 FRNRAP.

V and J are TRBV15 and TRBJ2-5, with D possibly being TRBD1 (6 bases). This CDR3 contains 14 residues. V was clipped by 5 bases and J by 4 bases, with 14 bases between them. Germline V lookup: CDR1 LNHNV, CDR2 YYDKDF (reference sequence). CDR3 loop: CATSVRQVPETQYF. CDR3 bases: TGTGCCACCAGCGTGAGACAGGTCCCAGAGACCCAGTACTTC.

The rearrangement links TRBV5-1 to TRBJ1-1; D is undetermined. Germline-derived CDR1 and CDR2 are SGHRS and YFSETQ. The CDR3 is 15 residues long. Deletions cut 6 bases from V and 0 bases from J, with 15 bases between. The CDR3 spells CASTELGSLNTEAFF. The CDR3, as DNA: TGCGCCAGCACCGAGCTGGGGAGCCTGAACACTGAAGCTTTCTTT.

The V call is TRBV7-9, the J call TRBJ1-2, with D tentatively TRBD1 (6 bases). The V gene's germline CDR1 is SEHNR and CDR2 FQNEAQ (reference sequence). V dropped 5 bases and J dropped 8 bases, with 18 bases sitting between them. The CDR3 sequence is 14 residues long. The CDR3 region is CASSLVGAGGGYTF. CDR3 nucleotides: TGTGCCAGCAGCCTGGTGGGGGCGGGAGGCGGCTACACCTTC.

The genes are TRBV9 and TRBJ2-7; D remains unclear. The V and J ends lost 0 bases and 6 bases respectively, with 13 bases between them. The CDR3 runs 14 residues. Germline-derived CDR1 and CDR2 are SGDLS and YYNGEE. The CDR3 bases are TGTGCCAGCAGCGTAGCTGGTACCGCAAGCGAGCAGTACTTC. This codes for CASSVAGTASEQYF.

The chain is built from TRBV30 and TRBJ2-1; 8 bases map to TRBD2. With V trimmed by 3 bases and J by 8 bases, 9 bases remained unmatched. This CDR3 has 14 amino acids. Germline values: CDR1 GTSNPN, CDR2 SVGIG (reference sequence). CDR3 nucleotide sequence: TGTGCCTGGAGCACGGCGGGAGGACGACATGAGCAGTTCTTC. It codes for CAWSTAGGRHEQFF.

This clone has a handful of counts. The V gene is TRBV25-1, the J gene TRBJ2-1; D call uncertain. This CDR3 is 15 amino acids long. The V end was cut by 3 bases, the J end by 4 bases, with 13 bases between. From germline, CDR1 is MGHDK and CDR2 SYGVNS. The CDR3 sequence: CASSDGSAGYNEQFF. The CDR3 DNA is TGTGCCAGCAGTGATGGCTCTGCTGGATACAATGAGCAGTTCTTC.

The rearrangement links TRBV5-4 to TRBJ2-4; D not resolved. The germline V gene encodes CDR1 SGHNT and CDR2 YYREEE (reference sequence). The CDR3 has 12 residues. V lost 3 bases and J lost 7, with 8 bases in between. The CDR3 loop is CASSSNANIQYF. The CDR3 DNA is TGTGCCAGCAGCTCGAACGCGAACATTCAGTACTTC. Complete variable domain (other parts from reference TRBV5-4 and TRBJ2-4): ETGVTQSPTHLIKTRGQQVTLRCSSQSGHNTVSWYQQALGQGPQFIFQYYREEENGRGNFPPRFSGLQFPNYSSELNVNALELDDSALYLCASSSNANIQYFGAGTRLSVL.